These T cell receptor beta chains were read from a single sample in a study of blood T cell repertoires in COVID-19. Assay used: immunoSEQ multiplex PCR; TCRdb lists only in-frame clones, some missing. This sample has 140,000 or so clones, with about 86% found just once. The sample consisted of PBMCs or T cells enriched from blood (not recorded which). Receptors were obtained from a man aged 50 to 60 who had recovered from COVID-19. Both conserved end residues are part of each CDR3. D genes are given only for firm matches. Clone size, where shown, is once, few, many, or a class for clones that have expanded.

cdr3_nt,cdr3_aa,cdr3_length,j_call,d_call,v_call,clone_size
TGTGCCAGTAGCCAGGGGGGACGGAACACCGGGGAGCTGTTTTTT,CASSQGGRNTGELFF,15,TRBJ2-2,-,TRBV19,-
TGCGCCAGCAGGCCCGGGACTTCCAACATCCAGCAGTACTTC,CASRPGTSNIQQYF,14,TRBJ2-7,-,TRBV5-1,-
TGTGCCAGCAGCCCGGGACAGGGTCTCACAGATACGCAGTATTTT,CASSPGQGLTDTQYF,15,TRBJ2-3,TRBD1,TRBV7-2,few
TGTGCCAGTAGTATAGCTCGTCAGGGTGGGGCTTTCTTT,CASSIARQGGAFF,13,TRBJ1-1,-,TRBV19,-
TGCGCCAGCAGCTTCCAGCAAGAGACCCAGTACTTC,CASSFQQETQYF,12,TRBJ2-5,-,TRBV5-1,once
TGTGCCAGCAGCGCGGGACGGCCCTATGCTTCACCCCTCCACTTT,CASSAGRPYASPLHF,15,TRBJ1-6,-,TRBV7-2,-
TGTGCCAGCAGAGGACAGTCCAATCAGCCCCAGCATTTT,CASRGQSNQPQHF,13,TRBJ1-5,-,TRBV2,-
TGCGCCAGCAGCCAAGAAGCAGACAGGGGGCCCCAGCATTTT,CASSQEADRGPQHF,14,TRBJ1-5,TRBD1,TRBV4-3,-
TGTGCCAGCAGCACCCGACAGGGGGCGGGAGGCTACACCTTC,CASSTRQGAGGYTF,14,TRBJ1-2,TRBD1,TRBV11-2,-
TGTGCCAGCAGTTCACAGGGGACTGAAGCTTTCTTT,CASSSQGTEAFF,12,TRBJ1-1,TRBD1,TRBV28,few
TGTGCCAGCAGCCCGGCCGAGGGTGGCAATCAGCCCCAGCATTTT,CASSPAEGGNQPQHF,15,TRBJ1-5,-,TRBV11-2,-
TGTGCCAGCAGCTTAAGGAGGTCGGTGTACCAAGAGACCCAGTACTTC,CASSLRRSVYQETQYF,16,TRBJ2-5,-,TRBV7-2,-
TGTGCCAGCTCACAGGGGGTAGCAGATACGCAGTATTTT,CASSQGVADTQYF,13,TRBJ2-3,-,TRBV18,-
TGCGCCAGCAGAGAGCGGAACACCGGGGAGCTGTTTTTT,CASRERNTGELFF,13,TRBJ2-2,-,TRBV5-1,-
TGTGCCAGCAGCCCGGGACTAGCGGGGGGTTGGTTAGAGACCCAGTACTTC,CASSPGLAGGWLETQYF,17,TRBJ2-5,TRBD2,TRBV7-8,-
TGTGCCAGCAGCCAAAACTCCCCAGACACCTCTGGGGCCAACGTCCTGACTTTC,CASSQNSPDTSGANVLTF,18,TRBJ2-6,-,TRBV11-3,-
TGTGCCAGCAGCGCAGAACTAGCGGGGGGATCCTACAATGAGCAGTTCTTC,CASSAELAGGSYNEQFF,17,TRBJ2-1,TRBD2,TRBV7-8,-
TGTGCCAGCAGCCTACTAAAGGGGATGCGATCCCAAGAGACCCAGTACTTC,CASSLLKGMRSQETQYF,17,TRBJ2-5,-,TRBV7-9,-
TGTGCCAGCAGCCCCTCTCCGGGGTTACTGTTTTTT,CASSPSPGLLFF,12,TRBJ1-4,-,TRBV9,-
TGTGCCAGCAGCCGCGGGACAGGGGGCGCGGAGCAGTACTTC,CASSRGTGGAEQYF,14,TRBJ2-7,TRBD1,TRBV11-2,few
TGTGCCAGCAGCCCCAGGACAGATACGCAGTATTTT,CASSPRTDTQYF,12,TRBJ2-3,-,TRBV6-2/TRBV6-3,-
TGTGCCAGCAGCCCATCAAGCCAGACAGGGATAGGCTACACCTTC,CASSPSSQTGIGYTF,15,TRBJ1-2,TRBD1,TRBV7-2,-
TGCGCCAGCAGCAATAGCGGGGGGGCGGCCTACAATGAGCAGTTCTTC,CASSNSGGAAYNEQFF,16,TRBJ2-1,TRBD2,TRBV5-1,-
TGTGCCAGCAGCGAGGGGACTCCAGCTTTCTTT,CASSEGTPAFF,11,TRBJ1-1,-,TRBV5-4,-
TGCGCCAGCAGCCAGGGGCAGGTGGATTCACCCCTCCACTTT,CASSQGQVDSPLHF,14,TRBJ1-6,-,TRBV4-1,-
TGTGCCAGCTCACCAACTAGCGGGGGGGCTTATGAGCAGTTCTTC,CASSPTSGGAYEQFF,15,TRBJ2-1,TRBD2,TRBV18,-
TGTGCCAGCAGCCGGGGGGCGGCCGAAGCTTTCTTT,CASSRGAAEAFF,12,TRBJ1-1,-,TRBV7-9,-
TGTGCCAGTAGTACTGGCCAGGGTCCCTACGAGCAGTACTTC,CASSTGQGPYEQYF,14,TRBJ2-7,-,TRBV19,-